The 21 T cell receptor beta chains below were found in one sample sequenced in a study of CD8 T cells in Susac syndrome. An amount of RNA that ranged from roughly 0.5 to 1 ug was reverse transcribed with random hexamers. TCRdb re-analysed the immunoSEQ multiplex PCR reads in MiXCR, keeping a single row per CDR3 protein. Of some 96,000 distinct CDR3 sequences listed, roughly 94% are singletons. The sample comprised CD4+ T cells from PBMCs. Receptors originate from a human donor with Susac syndrome.

The chain links TRBV30 to TRBJ2-1, with D unclear. CDR1 GTSNPN and CDR2 SVGIG come from the germline V gene (reference sequence). V dropped 2 bases and J dropped 8 bases, with 7 bases sitting between them. This CDR3 contains 11 residues. CDR3 nucleotide sequence: TGTGCCTGGAGTAGCCAGTATGAGCAGTTCTTC. Amino acids: CAWSSQYEQFF.

The chain combines TRBV12-3 or TRBV12-4 with TRBJ2-7; D is perhaps TRBD1 or TRBD2 (5 bases each). The CDR3 length is 14 residues. The V end lost 4 bases, the J end lost 1 base, and 11 bases lay between the germline ends. In nucleotides, the CDR3 is TGTGCCAGCAGTTCCCAGGGAGAGTCCTACGAGCAGTACTTC. Translation gives CASSSQGESYEQYF.

The chain recombines TRBV9 with TRBJ2-7; perhaps TRBD2 as D (5 bases). This CDR3 contains 14 residues. Trimming took off 2 bases at V and 7 bases at J, with 16 bases between the two ends. Germline V lookup: CDR1 SGDLS, CDR2 YYNGEE. The CDR3 here is CASSVSSLTGEQYF. The CDR3 DNA sequence: TGTGCCAGCAGCGTGAGTTCCCTCACGGGAGAGCAGTACTTC.

This clonotype was counted a few times. The rearrangement joins TRBV5-6 to TRBJ1-1; tentative D call: TRBD1 (6 bases). CDR1 SGHDT and CDR2 YYEEEE come from the germline V gene. This CDR3 contains 14 residues. Trimming removed 0 bases from V and 11 bases from J, with 17 bases in between. The CDR3 sequence: CASSLGFDRTRAFF. The CDR3 region has the DNA TGTGCCAGCAGCTTGGGGTTCGACAGGACTCGGGCTTTCTTT.

This chain connects TRBV7-4 to TRBJ2-7; the match to TRBD2 covers 7 bases. The CDR3 loop spans 16 amino acids. V gave up 4 bases and J gave up 3 bases; unmatched junction bases: 12. Germline CDR1 reads SGHVT; CDR2 reads SQSDAQ. CDR3 DNA: TGTGCCAGCAGCTCCTATTCGGGAGGATTCTTCTACGAGCAGTACTTC. Protein sequence: CASSSYSGGFFYEQYF.

This chain links TRBV23-1 with TRBJ1-2, with no clear D. TRBV23-1 is placed among ORFs of uncertain function. V shed 5 bases and J shed 4 bases, with 5 bases lying between them. This CDR3 has 11 residues. The DNA of the CDR3 is TGCGCCAGCAGTAAGGTCTATGGCTACACCTTC. Its translation: CASSKVYGYTF.

This chain links TRBV25-1 with TRBJ1-2; no definite D call. V lost 1 base, J lost 4 bases, and 7 bases lay in between. In germline, CDR1 is MGHDK, CDR2 SYGVNS. CDR3 size: 13 residues. Written as DNA, the CDR3 is TGTGCCAGCAGTGAATTCGGACCCTATGGCTACACCTTC. Protein: CASSEFGPYGYTF.

V usage is TRBV20-1 and J usage is TRBJ2-7; D is ambiguous. V was shortened by 1 base and J by 4 bases, with 11 bases between the two germline ends. This CDR3 contains 13 residues. CDR1 is DFQATT and CDR2 is SNEGSKA in the germline V gene (reference sequence). DNA of the CDR3: TGCAGTGCTAGAGCCCCCCCATTATACGAGCAGTACTTC. Its protein product is CSARAPPLYEQYF.

CDR3 sequence: CSAQDSGYTF. The DNA for the CDR3 is TGCAGTGCCCAGGACAGTGGCTACACCTTC. This chain links TRBV20-1 with TRBJ1-2, with TRBD1 as a possible D gene (6 bases). Trimming removed 6 bases at V and 7 bases at J, with 9 bases between. CDR1 DFQATT and CDR2 SNEGSKA come from the germline V gene (reference sequence). This CDR3 has 10 residues.

V and J are TRBV9 and TRBJ1-6; D remains unclear. The CDR3 totals 13 residues. The germline V gene encodes CDR1 SGDLS and CDR2 YYNGEE. Trimming took 4 bases from V and 9 from J, leaving 11 bases between them. The CDR3 nucleotides are TGTGCCAGCAGCCTCTGGGAGAGTTCACCCCTCCACTTT. Protein product: CASSLWESSPLHF.

This chain links TRBV12-3 or TRBV12-4 with TRBJ2-3, with 8 bases lining up with TRBD1. The CDR3 consists of 14 residues. The V gene end was trimmed by 4 bases and the J gene end by 6 bases; junction bases not matched to a gene: 6. The CDR3 DNA reads TGTGCCAGCAGTTCGCCGACAGGGGTGGATACGCAGTATTTT. Protein product: CASSSPTGVDTQYF.

This chain joins TRBV30 and TRBJ1-5, with TRBD1 matching over 7 bases. J was trimmed by 6 bases and V by 3 bases; bases with no gene match: 5. Per germline, CDR1 GTSNPN and CDR2 SVGIG (reference sequence). There are 13 residues in the CDR3. CDR3 residues: CAWSAEGAQPQHF. CDR3 sequence (DNA): TGTGCCTGGAGCGCGGAGGGGGCTCAGCCCCAGCATTTT. Using reference TRBV30 and TRBJ1-5 for the parts outside the CDR3, the full variable domain is SQTIHQWPATLVQPVGSPLSLECTVEGTSNPNLYWYRQAAGRGLQLLFYSVGIGQISSEVPQNLSASRPQDRQFILSSKKLLLSDSGFYLCAWSAEGAQPQHFGDGTRLSIL.

The V call is TRBV20-1, the J call TRBJ2-7; D remains ambiguous. The V gene's germline CDR1 is DFQATT and CDR2 SNEGSKA (reference sequence). This CDR3 has 11 residues. Trimming left V 0 bases short and J 4 bases short, with 4 bases between. The CDR3 DNA is TGCAGTGCTAGAGAGTCGTACGAGCAGTACTTC. As protein: CSARESYEQYF.

The gene calls are TRBV6-5 and TRBJ1-6; D is unresolved. In germline, CDR1 is MNHEY, CDR2 SVGAGI. This CDR3 comprises 12 residues. Trimming removed 1 base from V and 8 bases from J, with 3 bases in between. As DNA, the CDR3 is TGTGCCAGCAGTTACTACGATTCACCCCTCCACTTT. It specifies CASSYYDSPLHF.

The chain recombines TRBV12-5 with TRBJ1-1; tentative D call: TRBD1 (6 bases). Germline CDR1 is LGHNT and CDR2 is FRNRAP. The CDR3 is 15 amino acids. V gave up 6 bases and J gave up 0 bases, with 14 bases separating them. CDR3 sequence reads: CASGGRGGMNTEAFF. The CDR3 nucleotides read TGTGCTAGTGGAGGTAGGGGGGGAATGAACACTGAAGCTTTCTTT.

This clonotype has only one observation. V and J are TRBV2 and TRBJ2-7, with 7 bases lining up with TRBD1. CDR1 and CDR2 from the germline V gene are SNHLY and FYNNEI. The CDR3 sequence is 13 residues long. The V segment lost 10 bases and the J segment 3 bases; nucleotides outside the gene matches: 9. CDR3 sequence: CATQLTGIYEQYF. The CDR3 nucleotides read TGTGCCACCCAATTGACAGGGATCTACGAGCAGTACTTC.

The chain is built from TRBV4-2 and TRBJ2-7; 8 bases fit TRBD2. The DNA end lines up better with TRBJ2-1; the J call may be wrong. Germline V lookup: CDR1 LGHNA, CDR2 YNFKEQ. The CDR3 has 13 amino acids. CDR3 in DNA: TGTGCCAGCAGCCAAGACGCGGGGGGAGAGCAGTTCTTC. Its protein is CASSQDAGGEQFF.

The chain employs TRBV18 and TRBJ2-2, with 7 bases matching TRBD2. Germline lookup yields CDR1 KGHSH and CDR2 LQKENI. The ends lost 3 bases at V and 5 bases at J; junction bases unmatched: 9. The CDR3 spans 16 residues. CDR3: CASSPLASGETGELFF. The CDR3 DNA reads TGTGCCAGCTCACCGCTCGCTAGCGGCGAGACCGGGGAGCTGTTTTTT.

The CDR3 loop reads CASSVAWGDTQYF. DNA of the CDR3: TGTGCCAGCAGCGTAGCTTGGGGAGATACGCAGTATTTT. V is TRBV9 and J is TRBJ2-3, with D unclear. The CDR3 covers 13 residues. The ends were cut back, 0 bases at V and 5 bases at J, with 7 bases in the middle. Germline V gene sequence: CDR1 SGDLS, CDR2 YYNGEE.

The chain recombines TRBV12-5 with TRBJ2-3, with no clear D. Germline V gene sequence: CDR1 LGHNT, CDR2 FRNRAP. This CDR3 region has 14 residues. V lost 1 base and J lost 0, with 5 bases in between. As DNA, the CDR3 is TGTGCTAGTGGTTTGGAGCTGAGCACAGATACGCAGTATTTT. Protein: CASGLELSTDTQYF.

V gene TRBV2 combines with J gene TRBJ1-5; perhaps TRBD1 as D (5 bases). This CDR3 spans 13 amino acids. CDR1 is SNHLY, CDR2 FYNNEI, per germline. With 4 bases removed from V and 7 bases from J, the gap between germline ends came to 11 bases. CDR3 nucleotide sequence: TGTGCCAGCAGTGTAGGGGTCGGGCAGCCCCAGCATTTT. It translates to CASSVGVGQPQHF.